Detailed here is one T cell receptor (beta chain). The antigen remains unidentified. Unique molecular identifiers were present on the cDNA, and a universal primer site came from template switching. TCRdb recomputed calls from the 5' RACE reads with MiXCR, one row per CDR3 protein. The repertoire holds 1.5 million to 2 million distinct CDR3 sequences, with under 35% as singletons. This sample stems from a study of identical twins. The germline V gene has CDR1 DFQATT and CDR2 SNEGSKA (reference sequence). The CDR3 covers 15 residues. The J segment lost 3 bases and the V segment lost 2 bases, leaving 10 bases of the junction unmatched. Study observations and caveats: There was more out-of-frame TCR alpha sharing in monozygotic twins than models estimated. Excess sharing between twins was weaker in beta out-of-frame sequences.

The chain joins TRBV20-1 to TRBJ2-7, with 7 bases matching TRBD2. The TCR comes from a newborn girl in good health. Sequencing input: cord blood. CDR3 residues: CSARLASGEVYEQYF. CDR3 DNA: TGCAGTGCTAGATTAGCGAGCGGGGAGGTCTACGAGCAGTACTTC.